This TCR beta chain was profiled in a study of molecular identifiers for immune sequencing clone quantification. Study-wide background: Replicates split RNA from about 20,000 or 100,000 naive CD8 cells five ways, and the researchers sequenced four portions. Study-level findings and limits: Clones above 20 RNA copies held over 98% of effector molecules, under 1% in naive cells.

TCRdb analysed the PCR reads with MiXCR anew, one entry per CDR3 protein. The data show 90,000 or so distinct CDR3 sequences, roughly a fifth seen once. Details on this clonotype: Its antigen remains unknown.

CDR3 length: 14 amino acids. With 3 bases clipped from V and 5 bases from J, the junction kept 5 bases outside the gene matches. Germline V CDR1 and CDR2: SGHRS, YFSETQ. Sorting captured naive CD8 T cells as CD8+CD4-CCR7+CD45RA+. The sequencing sample was made of naive CD8+ T cells from blood, with Jurkat cell RNA spiked in. The subset: FACS-sorted CD8+CD4-CCR7+CD45RA+ naive T cells. This sequence originates from a human donor in good health. Some libraries in this study had Jurkat cell RNA spiked in. The V gene is TRBV5-1, the J gene TRBJ1-1, with 9 bases lining up with TRBD1. The CDR3 nucleotides are TGCGCCAGCAGCTCCGCGACAGGGGGGACTGAAGCTTTCTTT. This sequence encodes CASSSATGGTEAFF.